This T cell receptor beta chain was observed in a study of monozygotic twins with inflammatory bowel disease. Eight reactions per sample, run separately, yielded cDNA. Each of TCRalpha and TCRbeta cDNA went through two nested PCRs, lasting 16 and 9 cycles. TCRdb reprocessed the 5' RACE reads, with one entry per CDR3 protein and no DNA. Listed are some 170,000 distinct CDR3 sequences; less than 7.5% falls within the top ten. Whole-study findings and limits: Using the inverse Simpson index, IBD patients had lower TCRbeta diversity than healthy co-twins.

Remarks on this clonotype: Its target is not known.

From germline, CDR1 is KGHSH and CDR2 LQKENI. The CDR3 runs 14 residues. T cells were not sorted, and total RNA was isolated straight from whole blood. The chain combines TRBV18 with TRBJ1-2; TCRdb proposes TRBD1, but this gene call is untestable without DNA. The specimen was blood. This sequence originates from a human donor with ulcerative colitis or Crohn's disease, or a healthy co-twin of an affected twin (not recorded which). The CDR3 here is CASSAGQGGYGYTF.